These 11 T cell receptor beta chains share one sample of origin, sequenced in a study of T cells in women clearing cervical HPV infection. Assay used: immunoSEQ multiplex PCR; TCRdb lists only in-frame clones, some missing. This table lists some 30,000 clones. The sample consisted of blood buffy coat. Every receptor here comes from a woman aged 18-70 years with a cervical HPV16 infection that either progressed to CIN3+ or cleared (not recorded which).

In regard to this clone: The read finishes 3 residues shy of the CDR3 end, and the germline J gene is used to complete it. The gene calls are TRBV18 and TRBJ2-4, with 7 nucleotides matching TRBD1. CDR1 and CDR2 (germline): KGHSH, LQKENI. This CDR3 spans 16 amino acids. CDR3 bases read: TGTGCCAGCTCACTCGACAGGGTGAAAATTTCCTATGGT. Its translation: CASSLDRVKISYG. The whole CDR3 protein reads CASSLDRVKISYGQYF.

Of note for this clone: The read ends 3 residues early relative to the CDR3; the germline J gene fills the gap. This chain uses TRBV5-4 with TRBJ1-1; D gene uncertain. Germline V gene sequence: CDR1 SGHNT, CDR2 YYREEE (reference sequence). The CDR3 has 12 residues. Trimming removed 4 bases from V and 4 bases from J, with 8 bases in between. Incomplete CDR3 DNA: TGTGCCAGCAGCCGGGGTGGCACTGAA. Its translation is CASSRGGTE. The entire CDR3 is CASSRGGTEAFF. Variable domain in full (rest from reference TRBV5-4 and TRBJ1-1): ETGVTQSPTHLIKTRGQQVTLRCSSQSGHNTVSWYQQALGQGPQFIFQYYREEENGRGNFPPRFSGLQFPNYSSELNVNALELDDSALYLCASSRGGTEAFFGQGTRLTVV.

In the case of this clone: The CDR3 end is not reached by the read, which stops 3 residues before it; the germline J gene fills it in. V usage is TRBV2 and J usage is TRBJ2-5; weak D call: TRBD2 (6 bases). Germline V lookup: CDR1 SNHLY, CDR2 FYNNEI. The ends were cut back, 7 bases at V and 2 bases at J, with 14 bases in the middle. The CDR3 has 14 residues. CDR3 region: CASKAGPTQETQYF. The CDR3 DNA, read in part, is TGTGCCAGCAAAGCGGGCCCAACACAAGAGACC.

CDR3: CASSVTTGTSGSSYNEQFF. CDR3 bases read: TGCGCCAGCAGCGTAACGACCGGGACTAGCGGATCCTCCTACAATGAG. The chain couples TRBV5-1 to TRBJ2-1; 11 bases fit TRBD2. The CDR3 end is not reached by the read, which stops 3 residues before it; the germline J gene fills it in. V lost 4 bases, J lost 0 bases, and 12 bases stayed unmatched. Germline CDR1 and CDR2: SGHRS and YFSETQ. The CDR3 length is 19 residues.

Turning to this clone: Sequencing ends 3 residues short of the CDR3 end; the germline J gene provides the rest. The chain has TRBV5-4 and TRBJ1-2; D remains ambiguous. Looked up from germline, CDR1 is SGHNT and CDR2 is YYREEE (reference sequence). The length of the CDR3 is 13 residues. Trimming took off 3 bases at V and 6 bases at J, with 12 bases between the two ends. Partial CDR3 DNA: TGTGCCAGCAGCTCCCCAGGTCAGAATGGC. Its protein is CASSSPGQNG. The whole CDR3 sequence is CASSSPGQNGYTF.

With respect to this clone: Read coverage stops 3 residues before the CDR3 terminus; the germline J gene supplies the remainder. The V gene is TRBV29-1, the J gene TRBJ1-5, with 7 nucleotides matching TRBD1. The CDR3 sequence is 14 residues long. V gave up 4 bases and J gave up 6 bases; unmatched junction bases: 9. CDR1 and CDR2 from the germline V gene are SQVTM and ANQGSEA. The CDR3 loop reads CSVATGTAGQPQHF. Incomplete CDR3 DNA: TGCAGCGTTGCTACCGGGACAGCCGGTCAGCCC.

Concerning this clone itself: The read falls 3 residues short of the CDR3 end, and the missing part is taken from the germline J gene. The chain is built from TRBV10-3 and TRBJ2-1; 10 positions agree with TRBD2. CDR3 size: 14 residues. Germline CDR1 ENHRY, CDR2 SYGVKD. The junction had 2 bases not matched to a gene; V was cut back by 3 bases and J by 6 bases. The CDR3 bases that were read are TGTGCCATCAGTGAAAGCGGGGGGGCCAATGAG. Residues: CAISESGGANE. The whole CDR3 sequence reads CAISESGGANEQFF.

Concerning this clone: The read stops 3 residues short of the end of the CDR3; the missing end is completed from the germline J gene. The chain uses TRBV30 and TRBJ1-1, with 9 bases that match TRBD1. CDR3 length equals 16 residues. CDR1 is GTSNPN and CDR2 is SVGIG in the germline V gene (reference sequence). V trimming: 1 base; J trimming: 3 bases; junction bases outside the gene matches: 9. The CDR3 bases that were read are TGTGCCTGGAGTGATTTGGGACAGGGAATAGACACTGAA. This gives the protein CAWSDLGQGIDTE. The CDR3 in full is CAWSDLGQGIDTEAFF.

Details on this clone: The CDR3 is cut off 3 residues early in the read; its end comes from the germline J gene. The chain carries TRBV7-2 and TRBJ1-1; 7 nucleotides align to TRBD1. The CDR3 runs to 12 residues. The germline CDR1 and CDR2 sequences are SGHTA and FQGNSA. The CDR3 reads CASSSEQGKAFF. CDR3 bases read: TGTGCCAGCAGCTCCGAACAGGGGAAA.

To note about this clone: The CDR3 goes on 3 residues after the read ends, and that part is filled in from the germline J gene. The chain combines TRBV19 with TRBJ2-7; 8 bases match TRBD2. From germline, CDR1 is LNHDA and CDR2 SQIVND (reference sequence). This CDR3 comprises 15 residues. V lost 4 bases and J lost 5; bases outside the gene matches: 10. The CDR3 DNA, read in part, is TGTGCCAGTAGTACCCAGGGAGCGGGAGTTAACGAG. This gives the protein CASSTQGAGVNE. The whole CDR3 reads CASSTQGAGVNEQYF.

With regard to this clone: The CDR3 goes on 3 residues after the read ends, and that part is filled in from the germline J gene. J is TRBJ2-7 and V is TRBV30; a weak D match, TRBD1 (6 bases). The germline gives CDR1 GTSNPN, CDR2 SVGIG (reference sequence). The ends were cut back, 1 base at V and 1 base at J, with 11 bases in the middle. The CDR3 has 14 residues. The CDR3 DNA, read in part, is TGTGCCTGGAGTGGGGGGCCGGGGTCCTACGAG. It encodes CAWSGGPGSYE. The CDR3 in full is CAWSGGPGSYEQYF.